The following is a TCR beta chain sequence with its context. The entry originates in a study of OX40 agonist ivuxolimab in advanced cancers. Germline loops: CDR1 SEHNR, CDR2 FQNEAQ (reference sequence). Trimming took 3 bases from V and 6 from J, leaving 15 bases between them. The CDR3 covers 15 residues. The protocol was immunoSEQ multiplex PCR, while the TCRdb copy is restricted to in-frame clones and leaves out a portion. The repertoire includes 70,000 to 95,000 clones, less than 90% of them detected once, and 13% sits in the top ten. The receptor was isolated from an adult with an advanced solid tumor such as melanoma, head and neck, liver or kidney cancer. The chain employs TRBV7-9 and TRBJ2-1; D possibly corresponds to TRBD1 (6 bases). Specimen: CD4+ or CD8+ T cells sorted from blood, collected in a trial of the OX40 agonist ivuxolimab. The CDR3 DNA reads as TGTGCCAGCAGCTTGGGGGCATGGGCATCCAATGAGCAGTTCTTC. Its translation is CASSLGAWASNEQFF. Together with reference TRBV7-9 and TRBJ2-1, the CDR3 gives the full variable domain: DTGVSQNPRHKITKRGQNVTFRCDPISEHNRLYWYRQTLGQGPEFLTYFQNEAQLEKSRLLSDRFSAERPKGSFSTLEIQRTEQGDSAMYLCASSLGAWASNEQFFGPGTRLTVL.